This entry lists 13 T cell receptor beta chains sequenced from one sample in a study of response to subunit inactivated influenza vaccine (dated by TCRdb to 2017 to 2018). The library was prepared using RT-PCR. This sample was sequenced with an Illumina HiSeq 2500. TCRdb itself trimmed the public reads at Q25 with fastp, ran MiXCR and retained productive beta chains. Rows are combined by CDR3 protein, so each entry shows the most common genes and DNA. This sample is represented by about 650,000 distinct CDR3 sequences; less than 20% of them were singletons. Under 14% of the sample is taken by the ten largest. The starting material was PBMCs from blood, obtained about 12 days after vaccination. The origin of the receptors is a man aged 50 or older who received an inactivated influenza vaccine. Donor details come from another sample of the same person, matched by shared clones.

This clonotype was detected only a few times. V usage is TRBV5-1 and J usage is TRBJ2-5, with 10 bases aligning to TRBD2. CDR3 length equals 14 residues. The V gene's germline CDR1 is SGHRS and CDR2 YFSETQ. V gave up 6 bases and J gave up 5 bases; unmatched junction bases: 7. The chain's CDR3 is CASNSGRAVETQYF. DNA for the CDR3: TGCGCCAGCAACAGCGGGAGGGCCGTGGAGACCCAGTACTTC.

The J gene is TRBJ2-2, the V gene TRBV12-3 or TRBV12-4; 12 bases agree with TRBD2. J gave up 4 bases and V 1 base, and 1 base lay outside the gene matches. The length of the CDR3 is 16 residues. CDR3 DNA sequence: TGTGCCAGCAGTTTAGTACTAGCGGGGGGCACCGGGGAGCTGTTTTTT. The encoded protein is CASSLVLAGGTGELFF.

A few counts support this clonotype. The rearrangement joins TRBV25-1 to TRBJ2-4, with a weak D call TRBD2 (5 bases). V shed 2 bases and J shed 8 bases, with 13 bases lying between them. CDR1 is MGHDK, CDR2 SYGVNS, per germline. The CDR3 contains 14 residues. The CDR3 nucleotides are TGTGCCAGCAGTGAACGTGGCGGGTTAGACATTCAGTACTTC. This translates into CASSERGGLDIQYF.

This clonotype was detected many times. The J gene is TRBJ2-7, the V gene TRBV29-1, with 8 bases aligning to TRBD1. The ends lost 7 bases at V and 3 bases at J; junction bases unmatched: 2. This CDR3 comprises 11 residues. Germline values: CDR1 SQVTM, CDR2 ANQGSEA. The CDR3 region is CSADRVYEQYF. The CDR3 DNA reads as TGCAGCGCGGACAGGGTCTACGAGCAGTACTTC.

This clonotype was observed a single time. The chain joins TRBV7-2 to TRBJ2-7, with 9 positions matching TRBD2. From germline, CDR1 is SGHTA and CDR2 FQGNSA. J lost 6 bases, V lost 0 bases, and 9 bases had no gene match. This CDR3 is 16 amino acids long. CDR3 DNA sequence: TGTGCCAGCAGCTTAGCGGGGACTAGCACTGGAGCCGAGCAGTACTTC. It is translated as CASSLAGTSTGAEQYF.

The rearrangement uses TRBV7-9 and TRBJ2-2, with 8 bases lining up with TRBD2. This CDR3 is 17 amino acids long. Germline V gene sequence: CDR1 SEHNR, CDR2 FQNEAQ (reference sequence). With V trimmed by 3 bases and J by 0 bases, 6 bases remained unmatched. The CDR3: CASSLSGGRANTGELFF. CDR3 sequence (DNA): TGTGCCAGCAGCTTGAGCGGGGGACGCGCGAACACCGGGGAGCTGTTTTTT.

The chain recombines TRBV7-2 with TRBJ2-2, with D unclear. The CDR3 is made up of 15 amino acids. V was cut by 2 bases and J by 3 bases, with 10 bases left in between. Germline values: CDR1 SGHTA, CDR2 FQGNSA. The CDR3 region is CASSLSTGHTGELFF. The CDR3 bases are TGTGCCAGCAGCTTAAGTACCGGACACACCGGGGAGCTGTTTTTT.

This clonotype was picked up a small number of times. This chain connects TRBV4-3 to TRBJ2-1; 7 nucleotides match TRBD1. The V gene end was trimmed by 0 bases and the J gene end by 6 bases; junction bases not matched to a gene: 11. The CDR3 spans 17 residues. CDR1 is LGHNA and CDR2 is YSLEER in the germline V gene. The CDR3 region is CASSQDPNRGSLNEQFF. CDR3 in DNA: TGCGCCAGCAGCCAAGATCCCAACAGGGGTTCCCTCAATGAGCAGTTCTTC.

The CDR3 loop is CASSYGDNYYNEQFF. The DNA of the CDR3 is TGTGCCAGCAGTTACGGGGACAACTACTACAATGAGCAGTTCTTC. This chain uses TRBV6-2 or TRBV6-3 with TRBJ2-1; D perhaps matches TRBD1 (6 bases). Looked up from germline, CDR1 is MNHEY and CDR2 is SVGEGT. V was clipped by 2 bases and J by 3 bases, with 11 bases between them. This CDR3 is built from 15 residues.

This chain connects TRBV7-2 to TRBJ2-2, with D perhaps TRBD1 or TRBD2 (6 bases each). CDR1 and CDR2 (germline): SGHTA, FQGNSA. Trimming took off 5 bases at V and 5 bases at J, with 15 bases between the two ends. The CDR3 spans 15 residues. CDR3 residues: CASSPGGSTTGELFF. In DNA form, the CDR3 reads TGTGCCAGCAGCCCCGGGGGCAGTACGACCGGGGAGCTGTTTTTT.

The DNA for the CDR3 is TGTGCCAGCACCCTTGGTATAGAGACCCAGTACTTC. Translation: CASTLGIETQYF. V usage is TRBV7-8 and J usage is TRBJ2-5; no definite D call. Trimming took 7 bases from V and 4 from J, leaving 10 bases between them. There are 12 residues in the CDR3. Looked up from germline, CDR1 is SGHVS and CDR2 is FQNEAQ.

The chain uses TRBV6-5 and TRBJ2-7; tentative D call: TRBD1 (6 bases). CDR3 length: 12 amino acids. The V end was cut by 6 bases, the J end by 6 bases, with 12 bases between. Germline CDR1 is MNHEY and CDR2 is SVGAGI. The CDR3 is CASSPAGAEQYF. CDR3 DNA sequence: TGTGCCAGCAGCCCAGCAGGGGCCGAGCAGTACTTC.

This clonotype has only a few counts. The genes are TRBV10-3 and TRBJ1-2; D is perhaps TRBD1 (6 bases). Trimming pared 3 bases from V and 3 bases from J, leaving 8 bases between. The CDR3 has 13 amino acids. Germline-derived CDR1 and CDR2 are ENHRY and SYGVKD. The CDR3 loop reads CAISDEGDYGYTF. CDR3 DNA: TGTGCCATCAGTGACGAGGGGGACTATGGCTACACCTTC.